This TCR beta chain derives from a study of shared clonotypes between healthy human individuals. Study observations and caveats: Rarefaction showed that sequencing of sorted subsets was incomplete (despite large depth). Non-shared clonotypes had lower generation probabilities than those shared by all four donors.

Naive CD8 isolation took CD45RO-negative cells positively selected for CCR7 and excluded terminally differentiated effector memory CD45RA+ cells. The assay was carried out at the deep level. In replicate PCRs of sorted subsets, around 0.2 ug DNA, about 29,000 T cell genomes, was used. Data came from immunoSEQ multiplex PCR; TCRdb stores just in-frame clones and leaves some out. The sample has millions of clones, 85% to 95% seen once. With regard to this clone: Its antigen is unidentified.

The germline CDR1 and CDR2 sequences are SGHTA and FQGNSA. Deletions cut 1 base from V and 1 base from J, with 7 bases between. The CDR3 consists of 14 residues. This rearrangement joins TRBV7-2 to TRBJ2-5, with D perhaps matching TRBD2 (6 bases). This TCR was sampled from a young man in good health. Some clones in this sample may be carry-over from other donors' samples. Sequenced input: naive CD8+ T cells from PBMCs. In nucleotides, the CDR3 is TGTGCCAGCAGCTTAGGGGGAGGCCAAGAGACCCAGTACTTC. Its translation is CASSLGGGQETQYF. Full variable domain (outside the CDR3, taken from reference TRBV7-2 and TRBJ2-5): GAGVSQSPSNKVTEKGKDVELRCDPISGHTALYWYRQSLGQGLEFLIYFQGNSAPDKSGLPSDRFSAERTGGSVSTLTIQRTQQEDSAVYLCASSLGGGQETQYFGPGTRLLVL.